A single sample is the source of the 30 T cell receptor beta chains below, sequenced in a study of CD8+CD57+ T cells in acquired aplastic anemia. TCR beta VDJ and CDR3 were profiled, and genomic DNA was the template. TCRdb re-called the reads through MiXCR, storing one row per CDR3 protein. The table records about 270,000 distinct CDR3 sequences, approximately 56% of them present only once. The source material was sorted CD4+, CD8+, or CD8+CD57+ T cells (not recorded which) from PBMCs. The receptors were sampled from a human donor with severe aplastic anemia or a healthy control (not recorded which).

The CDR3 coding sequence is TGTGCCAGTAGTATTCGGACAGGTGAAGCTTTCTTT. Its translation: CASSIRTGEAFF. This chain links TRBV19 with TRBJ1-1; 7 bases are a match to TRBD1. The CDR3 contains 12 residues. Germline CDR1 is LNHDA and CDR2 is SQIVND (reference sequence). The V segment lost 3 bases and the J segment 7 bases; nucleotides outside the gene matches: 2.

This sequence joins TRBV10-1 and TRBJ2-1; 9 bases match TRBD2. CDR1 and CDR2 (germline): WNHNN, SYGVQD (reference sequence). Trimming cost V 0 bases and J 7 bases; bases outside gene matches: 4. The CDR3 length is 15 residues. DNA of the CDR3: TGCGCCAGCAGTGAGTCGACTAGCGGAGGGAATGAGCAGTTCTTC. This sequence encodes CASSESTSGGNEQFF.

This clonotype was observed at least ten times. The CDR3 DNA follows: TGTGCCAGCAGCTCCCGGACGGAAAACTATGGCTACACCTTC. Translation gives CASSSRTENYGYTF. The chain couples TRBV11-3 to TRBJ1-2; D uncertain. V shed 4 bases and J shed 2 bases, with 11 bases lying between them. The CDR3 consists of 14 residues. Germline loops: CDR1 SGHNT, CDR2 YENEEA.

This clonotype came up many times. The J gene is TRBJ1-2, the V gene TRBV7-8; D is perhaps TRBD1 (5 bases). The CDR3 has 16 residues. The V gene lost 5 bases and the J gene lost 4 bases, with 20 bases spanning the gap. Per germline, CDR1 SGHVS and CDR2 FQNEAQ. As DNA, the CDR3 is TGTGCCAGCAGCAAAGGCGATATTACAGGTGGCTATGGCTACACCTTC. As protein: CASSKGDITGGYGYTF.

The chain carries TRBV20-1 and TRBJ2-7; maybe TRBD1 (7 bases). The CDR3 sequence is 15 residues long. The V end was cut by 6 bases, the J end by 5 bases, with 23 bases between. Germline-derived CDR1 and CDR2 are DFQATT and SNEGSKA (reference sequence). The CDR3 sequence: CSARGVGGPGHEQYF. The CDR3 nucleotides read TGCAGTGCCAGGGGGGTAGGGGGGCCGGGGCACGAGCAGTACTTC.

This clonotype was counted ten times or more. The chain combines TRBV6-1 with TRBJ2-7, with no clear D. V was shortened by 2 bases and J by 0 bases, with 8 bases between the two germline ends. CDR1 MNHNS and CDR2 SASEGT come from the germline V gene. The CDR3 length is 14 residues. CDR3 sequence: CASSETRSSYEQYF. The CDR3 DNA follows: TGTGCCAGCAGTGAAACCCGTTCCTCCTACGAGCAGTACTTC.

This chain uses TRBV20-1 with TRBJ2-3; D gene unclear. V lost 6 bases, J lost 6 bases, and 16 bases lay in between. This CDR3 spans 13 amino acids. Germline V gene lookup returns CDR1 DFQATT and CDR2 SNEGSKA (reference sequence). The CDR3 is CSARTILLDTQYF. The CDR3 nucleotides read TGCAGTGCAAGGACCATACTCCTCGATACGCAGTATTTT.

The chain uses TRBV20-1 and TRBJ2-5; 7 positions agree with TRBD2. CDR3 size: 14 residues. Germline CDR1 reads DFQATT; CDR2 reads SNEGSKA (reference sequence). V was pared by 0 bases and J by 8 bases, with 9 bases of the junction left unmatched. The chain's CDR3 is CSARDIGLGRTQYF. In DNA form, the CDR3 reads TGCAGTGCTAGAGATATAGGACTAGGTAGAACCCAGTACTTC.

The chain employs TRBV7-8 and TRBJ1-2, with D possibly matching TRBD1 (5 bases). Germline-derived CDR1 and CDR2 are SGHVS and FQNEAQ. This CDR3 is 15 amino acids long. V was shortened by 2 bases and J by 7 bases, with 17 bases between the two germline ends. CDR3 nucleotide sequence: TGTGCCAGCAGCTTAAGTCGAGGGGAGGGAGTTGGCTACACCTTC. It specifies CASSLSRGEGVGYTF.

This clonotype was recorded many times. DNA of the CDR3: TGTGCCAGTAGGGACGACAGGGGCACTAATGAAAAACTGTTTTTT. Protein sequence: CASRDDRGTNEKLFF. This chain connects TRBV6-5 to TRBJ1-4; 8 bases are a match to TRBD1. The CDR3 contains 15 residues. V dropped 9 bases and J dropped 2; count of bases not matched to a gene: 8. Germline assignment: CDR1 MNHEY and CDR2 SVGAGI.

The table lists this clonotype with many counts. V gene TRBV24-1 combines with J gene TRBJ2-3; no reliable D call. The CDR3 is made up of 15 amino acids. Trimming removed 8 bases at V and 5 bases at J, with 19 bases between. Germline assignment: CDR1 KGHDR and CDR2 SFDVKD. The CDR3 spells CATNLEGLSGDTQYF. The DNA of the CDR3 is TGTGCCACCAACCTAGAAGGGCTGTCAGGAGATACGCAGTATTTT.

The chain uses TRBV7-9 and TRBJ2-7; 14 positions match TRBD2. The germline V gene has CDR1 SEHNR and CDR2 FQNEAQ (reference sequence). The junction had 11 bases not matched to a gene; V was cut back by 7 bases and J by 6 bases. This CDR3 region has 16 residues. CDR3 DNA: TGTGCCAGCACACGGACTAGCGGGGGGCCGCTCGTCGAGCAGTACTTC. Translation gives CASTRTSGGPLVEQYF. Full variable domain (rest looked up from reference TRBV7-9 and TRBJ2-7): DTGVSQNPRHKITKRGQNVTFRCDPISEHNRLYWYRQTLGQGPEFLTYFQNEAQLEKSRLLSDRFSAERPKGSFSTLEIQRTEQGDSAMYLCASTRTSGGPLVEQYFGPGTRLTVT.

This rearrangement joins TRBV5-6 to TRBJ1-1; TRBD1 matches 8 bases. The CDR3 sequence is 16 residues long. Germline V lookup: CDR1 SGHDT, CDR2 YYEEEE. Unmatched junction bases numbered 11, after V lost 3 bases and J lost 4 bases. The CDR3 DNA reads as TGTGCCAGCAGCTCCCGTGGGACAGGACGGCTCACTGAAGCTTTCTTT. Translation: CASSSRGTGRLTEAFF.

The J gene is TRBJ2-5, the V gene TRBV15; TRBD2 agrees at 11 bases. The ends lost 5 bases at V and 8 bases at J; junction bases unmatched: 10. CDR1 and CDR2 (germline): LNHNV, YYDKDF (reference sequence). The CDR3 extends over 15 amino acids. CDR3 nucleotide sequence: TGTGCCACCAGCGGGGGGGGACTAGCGGCTGAAACCCAGTACTTC. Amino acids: CATSGGGLAAETQYF. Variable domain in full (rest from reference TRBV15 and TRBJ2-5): DAMVIQNPRYQVTQFGKPVTLSCSQTLNHNVMYWYQQKSSQAPKLLFHYYDKDFNNEADTPDNFQSRRPNTSFCFLDIRSPGLGDTAMYLCATSGGGLAAETQYFGPGTRLLVL.

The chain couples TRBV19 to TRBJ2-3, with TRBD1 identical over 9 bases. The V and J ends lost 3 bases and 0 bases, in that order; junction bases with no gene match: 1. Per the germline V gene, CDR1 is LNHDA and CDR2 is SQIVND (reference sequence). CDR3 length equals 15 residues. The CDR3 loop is CASSIGQGSTDTQYF. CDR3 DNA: TGTGCCAGTAGTATCGGACAGGGGAGCACAGATACGCAGTATTTT.

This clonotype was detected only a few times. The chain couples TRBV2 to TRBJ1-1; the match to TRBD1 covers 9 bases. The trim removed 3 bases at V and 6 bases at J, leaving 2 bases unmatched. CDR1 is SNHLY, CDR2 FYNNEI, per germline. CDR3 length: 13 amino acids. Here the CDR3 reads CASSDGTGPEAFF. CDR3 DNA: TGTGCCAGCAGTGATGGGACAGGGCCTGAAGCTTTCTTT.

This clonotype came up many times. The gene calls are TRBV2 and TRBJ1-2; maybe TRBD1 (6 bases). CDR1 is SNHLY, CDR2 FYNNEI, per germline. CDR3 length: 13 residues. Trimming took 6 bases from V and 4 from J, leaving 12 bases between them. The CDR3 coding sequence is TGTGCCAGCAGGGTTACAGGGATCTATGGCTACACCTTC. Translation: CASRVTGIYGYTF.

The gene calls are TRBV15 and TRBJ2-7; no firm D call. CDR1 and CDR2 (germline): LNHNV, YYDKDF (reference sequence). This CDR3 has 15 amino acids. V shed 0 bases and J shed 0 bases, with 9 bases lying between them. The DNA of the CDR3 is TGTGCCACCAGCAGAGATTTCCCGTCCTCCTACGAGCAGTACTTC. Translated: CATSRDFPSSYEQYF.

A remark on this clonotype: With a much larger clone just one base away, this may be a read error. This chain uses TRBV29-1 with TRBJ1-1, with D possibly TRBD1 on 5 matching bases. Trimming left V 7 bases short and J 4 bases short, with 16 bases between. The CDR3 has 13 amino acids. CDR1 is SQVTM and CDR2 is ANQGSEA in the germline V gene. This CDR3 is CSAAGGGGTEAFF. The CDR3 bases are TGCAGCGCCGCTGGGGGTGGGGGCACTGAAGCTTTCTTT. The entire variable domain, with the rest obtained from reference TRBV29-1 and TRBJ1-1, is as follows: SAVISQKPSRDICQRGTSLTIQCQVDSQVTMMFWYRQQPGQSLTLIATANQGSEATYESGFVIDKFPISRPNLTFSTLTVSNMSPEDSSIYLCSAAGGGGTEAFFGQGTRLTVV.

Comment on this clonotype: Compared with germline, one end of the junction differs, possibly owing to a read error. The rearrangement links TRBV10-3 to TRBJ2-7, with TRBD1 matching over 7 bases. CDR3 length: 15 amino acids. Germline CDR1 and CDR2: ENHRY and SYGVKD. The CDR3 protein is CASSYIGDSSYEQYF. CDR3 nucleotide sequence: TGTGCCAGCAGTTACATCGGGGACAGCTCCTACGAGCAGTACTTC.

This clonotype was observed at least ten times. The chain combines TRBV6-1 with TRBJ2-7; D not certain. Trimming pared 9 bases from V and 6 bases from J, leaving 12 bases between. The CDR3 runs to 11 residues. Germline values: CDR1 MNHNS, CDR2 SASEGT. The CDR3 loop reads CASTGFGEQYF. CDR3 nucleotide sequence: TGTGCCAGTACCGGGTTCGGCGAGCAGTACTTC.

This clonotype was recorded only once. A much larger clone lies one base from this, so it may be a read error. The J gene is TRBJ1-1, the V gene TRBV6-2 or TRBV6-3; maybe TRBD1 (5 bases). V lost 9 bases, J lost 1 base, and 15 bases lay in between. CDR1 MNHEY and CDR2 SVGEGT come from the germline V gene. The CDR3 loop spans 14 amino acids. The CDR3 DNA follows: TGTGCCAGAATACTGGGGACGGCGAACACTGAAGCTTTCTTT. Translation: CARILGTANTEAFF.

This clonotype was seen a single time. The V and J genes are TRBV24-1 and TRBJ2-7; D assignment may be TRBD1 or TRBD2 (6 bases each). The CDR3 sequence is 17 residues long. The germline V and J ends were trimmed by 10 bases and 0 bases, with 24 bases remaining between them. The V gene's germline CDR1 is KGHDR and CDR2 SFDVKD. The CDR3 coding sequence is TGTGCCACTCATGGTGGTCGGGGGCTCTTGGGCTCCTACGAGCAGTACTTC. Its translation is CATHGGRGLLGSYEQYF.

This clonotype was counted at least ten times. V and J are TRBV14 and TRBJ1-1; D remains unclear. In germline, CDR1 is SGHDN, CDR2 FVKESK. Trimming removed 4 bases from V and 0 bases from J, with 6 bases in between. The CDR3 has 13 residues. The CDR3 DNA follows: TGTGCCAGCAGCCTCAAAGTGAACACTGAAGCTTTCTTT. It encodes CASSLKVNTEAFF.

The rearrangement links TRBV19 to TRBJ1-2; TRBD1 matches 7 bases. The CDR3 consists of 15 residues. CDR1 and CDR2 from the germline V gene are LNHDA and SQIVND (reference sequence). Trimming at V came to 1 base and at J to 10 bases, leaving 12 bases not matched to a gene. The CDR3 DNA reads TGTGCCAGTAGTATAGGTCCGGGGGGGACAGAGGCCTACACCTTC. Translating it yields CASSIGPGGTEAYTF.

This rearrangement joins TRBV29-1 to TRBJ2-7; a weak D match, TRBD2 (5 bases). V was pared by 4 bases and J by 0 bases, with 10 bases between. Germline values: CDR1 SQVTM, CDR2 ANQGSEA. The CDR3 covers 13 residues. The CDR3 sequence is CSVVRRSSYEQYF. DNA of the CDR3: TGCAGCGTTGTCAGGAGGAGCTCCTACGAGCAGTACTTC.

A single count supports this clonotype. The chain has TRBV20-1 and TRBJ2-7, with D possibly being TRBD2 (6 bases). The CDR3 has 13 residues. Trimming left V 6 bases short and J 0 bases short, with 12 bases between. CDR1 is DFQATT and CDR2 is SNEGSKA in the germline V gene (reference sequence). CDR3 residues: CSALIAASYEQYF. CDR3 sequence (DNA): TGCAGTGCCCTCATAGCGGCCTCCTACGAGCAGTACTTC.

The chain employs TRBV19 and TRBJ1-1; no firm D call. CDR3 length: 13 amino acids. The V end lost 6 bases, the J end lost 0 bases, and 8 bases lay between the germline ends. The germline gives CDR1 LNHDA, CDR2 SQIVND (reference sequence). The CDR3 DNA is TGTGCCAGTAGGAGGCAGGTGAACACTGAAGCTTTCTTT. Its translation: CASRRQVNTEAFF.

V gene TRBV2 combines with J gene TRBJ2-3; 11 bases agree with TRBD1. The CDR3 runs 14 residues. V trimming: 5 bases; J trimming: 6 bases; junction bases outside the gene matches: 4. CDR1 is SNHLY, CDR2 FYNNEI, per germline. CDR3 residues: CASSSGTGGDTQYF. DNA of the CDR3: TGTGCCAGCAGTTCCGGGACAGGGGGGGATACGCAGTATTTT.

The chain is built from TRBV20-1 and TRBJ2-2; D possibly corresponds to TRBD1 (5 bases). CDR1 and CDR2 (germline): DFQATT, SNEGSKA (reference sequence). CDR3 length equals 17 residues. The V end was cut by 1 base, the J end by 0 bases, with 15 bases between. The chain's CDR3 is CSARVLQTVANTGELFF. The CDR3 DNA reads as TGCAGTGCTAGAGTCCTACAGACAGTCGCGAACACCGGGGAGCTGTTTTTT.